A selection of T cell receptor beta chains follows, all from one sample in a study. TCRdb recomputed calls from the 5' RACE reads with MiXCR, one row per CDR3 protein. The table includes approximately 42,000 distinct CDR3 sequences, about 29% detected once. The sample taken for sequencing was memory CD4+ T cells sorted from a lymph node. These receptors came from a female donor with breast cancer. CDR3s include the opening cysteine and the closing phenylalanine or tryptophan. A D gene is named only where the DNA matches it firmly. Only part of the rows carry a size: once, few, many, or a class if the clone is expanded.

TRBV5-1	TRBD1	-	TRBJ2-7	14	TGCGCCAGCAGCCGGGGACAGGGAGGGTACGAGCAGTACTTC	CASSRGQGGYEQYF
TRBV4-1	-	-	TRBJ2-7	11	TGCGCCAGCAGCCAAGGCCCCGAGCAGTACTTC	CASSQGPEQYF
TRBV5-1	TRBD1	few	TRBJ1-1	15	TGCGCCAGCAGAAGTGGGACAGGGACGAACACTGAAGCTTTCTTT	CASRSGTGTNTEAFF
TRBV6-2/TRBV6-3	TRBD1	few	TRBJ2-1	16	TGTGCCAGCAGTTACACAGGGGGCCCTCCCTACAATGAGCAGTTCTTC	CASSYTGGPPYNEQFF
TRBV27	TRBD2	-	TRBJ2-7	15	TGTGCCAGCAGGGCCACTAGCGGGTCCCAAGGAGAGCAGTACTTC	CASRATSGSQGEQYF
TRBV4-2	TRBD2	-	TRBJ2-5	15	TGTGCCAGCAGTTCTAGCGGGGGTCTCCAAGAGACCCAGTACTTC	CASSSSGGLQETQYF
TRBV6-1	-	-	TRBJ2-5	11	TGTGCCAGCAGTGAGTTTCAGACCCAGTACTTC	CASSEFQTQYF
TRBV5-1	TRBD2	-	TRBJ2-2	14	TGCGCCGGCAGCTTAGGACTAGTCGCCGGGGAGCTGTTTTTT	CAGSLGLVAGELFF
TRBV7-3	-	many	TRBJ2-7	10	TGTGCCACCACGAGAAACGAGCAGTACTTC	CATTRNEQYF
TRBV20-1	TRBD2	few	TRBJ2-5	17	TGCAGTGCTAGGGGCCCAACTAGCGGGAGGACCCAGGGGACCCAGTACTTC	CSARGPTSGRTQGTQYF
TRBV5-6	TRBD1	medium-sized	TRBJ2-3	16	TGTGCCAGCAGCGGACTGGACAGGGGGAGGATAGATACGCAGTATTTT	CASSGLDRGRIDTQYF
TRBV5-4	-	-	TRBJ2-5	14	TGTGCCAGCAGCACGACAGTACTACAAGAGACCCAGTACTTC	CASSTTVLQETQYF
TRBV6-2/TRBV6-3	-	-	TRBJ2-1	16	TGTGCCAGCAGAATATTCGGAGGGTTGACCTACAATGAGCAGTTCTTC	CASRIFGGLTYNEQFF
TRBV7-8	-	-	TRBJ2-2	14	TGTGCCAGCAGCTTAGGACGGGGTTACGGGGAGCTGTTTTTT	CASSLGRGYGELFF
TRBV7-9	TRBD2	once	TRBJ2-5	15	TGTGCCAGCAGTCTACTAGCGGAACGTCAAGAGATCCAGTACTTC	CASSLLAERQEIQYF
TRBV20-1	-	-	TRBJ2-2	13	TGCAGTGCGAGGACAGCCAGCACCGGGGAGCTGTTTTTT	CSARTASTGELFF
TRBV7-6	-	-	TRBJ2-7	13	TGTGCCAGCAGCTCCCCCCCAGGGCTCGAGCAGTACTTC	CASSSPPGLEQYF
TRBV28	-	-	TRBJ2-7	15	TGTGCCAGCAGTTTCCTCCGGGACATTTCCTACGAGCAGTACTTC	CASSFLRDISYEQYF
TRBV4-2	-	-	TRBJ2-7	15	TGTGCCAGCAGCCAAGATCCCTTTAGCTCCTACGAGCAGTACTTC	CASSQDPFSSYEQYF
TRBV29-1	-	-	TRBJ2-1	12	TGCAGCGTTGAAGAACAGAACAATAAGCAGTTCTTC	CSVEEQNNKQFF
TRBV20-1	TRBD1	many	TRBJ1-2	14	TGCAGTGCTAGAGTTGAGGGGGCGAACTATGGCTACACCTTC	CSARVEGANYGYTF
TRBV5-1	-	-	TRBJ2-3	13	TGCGCCAGCAGCCCGGGGCCCCCAGATACGCAGTATTTT	CASSPGPPDTQYF
TRBV10-2	-	few	TRBJ1-5	13	TGCGCCAGCAGAGCCAACAGCAATCAGCCCCAGCATTTT	CASRANSNQPQHF
TRBV7-2	TRBD1	few	TRBJ2-7	13	TGTGCCAGCAGCCCTAATGACAGGGCCGAGCAGTACTTC	CASSPNDRAEQYF
TRBV6-1	-	-	TRBJ1-5	15	TGTGCCTACAGCGTCGGGAGTTATAGCAATCAGCCCCAGCATTTT	CAYSVGSYSNQPQHF
TRBV24-1	-	-	TRBJ1-1	14	TGTGCCACCAGTGATTCCAGCAAATACACTGAAGCTTTCTTT	CATSDSSKYTEAFF
TRBV29-1	-	-	TRBJ1-1	14	TGCGGCGTTGAACCCGAAATCGGGGGGGGTGAAGCTTTCTTT	CGVEPEIGGGEAFF
TRBV28	-	few	TRBJ1-6	14	TGTGCCAGCAGTTCCTATAAGGGAGATTCACCCCTCCACTTT	CASSSYKGDSPLHF
TRBV18	-	-	TRBJ2-1	14	TGTGCCAGCTCACCAGGCGACTTTGGGGGTGAGCAGTTCTTC	CASSPGDFGGEQFF
TRBV20-1	TRBD1	-	TRBJ1-6	16	TGCAGTGCTAGACAGTCCAGGACAGGGTCGGATTCACCCCTCCACTTT	CSARQSRTGSDSPLHF
TRBV5-6	-	once	TRBJ2-2	15	TGTGCCGGCAGCCATAGTGGACAGTACACCGGGGAGCTGTTTTTT	CAGSHSGQYTGELFF
TRBV5-1	-	few	TRBJ2-1	15	TGCGCCAGCAGCTTGGGAAAGGGACTCAGGTATGAGCAGTTCTTC	CASSLGKGLRYEQFF
TRBV9	TRBD1	-	TRBJ1-1	16	TGTGCCAGCAGCCCCCGGACAGGGGATGACGACACTGAAGCTTTCTTT	CASSPRTGDDDTEAFF
TRBV6-5	TRBD1	-	TRBJ1-5	14	TGTGCCAGCAGGGGGACAGATAGCAATCAGCCCCAGCATTTT	CASRGTDSNQPQHF
TRBV21-1	-	few	TRBJ2-1	14	TGTGCCAGCTCCAAAAGGGACGCCTACAATGAGCAGTTCTTC	CASSKRDAYNEQFF
TRBV18	TRBD1	-	TRBJ2-2	16	TGTGCCAGCTCACCCGCGAGGACAGGGGTCACCGGGGAGCTGTTTTTT	CASSPARTGVTGELFF
TRBV20-1	TRBD1	-	TRBJ1-2	13	TGCAGTGCTCGGACAGGACGTAACTATGGCTACACCTTC	CSARTGRNYGYTF
TRBV4-1	-	-	TRBJ2-7	14	TGCACCAGCAGCCAAGATAGGGGGTGGTACGAGCAGTACTTC	CTSSQDRGWYEQYF
TRBV20-1	-	-	TRBJ2-5	10	TGCAGTGCTGAGCGAAGGGACCAGTACTTC	CSAERRDQYF
TRBV7-2	TRBD1	few	TRBJ2-7	14	TGTGCCAGCAGCTTTCAACAGGGGGCCTACGAGCAGTACTTC	CASSFQQGAYEQYF
TRBV28	-	few	TRBJ2-7	16	TGTGCCAGCAGTCTTGGGCAGGACCCAAGCTCCTACGAGCAGTACTTC	CASSLGQDPSSYEQYF
TRBV29-1	-	few	TRBJ2-7	13	TGCAGCATTAAAGGCTCGGGGTGGGCCGAGCAGTACTTC	CSIKGSGWAEQYF
TRBV3-1	-	-	TRBJ1-5	17	TGTGCCAGCAGCCAAACGCAGGGAGCGGGTAGCAATCAGCCCCAGCATTTT	CASSQTQGAGSNQPQHF
TRBV7-6	-	-	TRBJ2-3	17	TGTGCCAGCAGCTTAGCGCACAGGACCGGAGGCACAGATACGCAGTATTTT	CASSLAHRTGGTDTQYF
TRBV27	-	few	TRBJ1-4	13	TGTGCCAGCAGTCCTCCGGGACACGAAAAACTGTTTTTT	CASSPPGHEKLFF
TRBV4-1	-	-	TRBJ1-2	12	TGCGCCAGCAGCCAAGGCGGGGGCGGCTACACCTTC	CASSQGGGGYTF